The clone carrying this T cell receptor beta chain is termed medium-sized. This specimen belongs to a study of sequential checkpoint blockade in melanoma. Study information: Randomization was 1:1 between first-line nivolumab→ipilimumab and ipilimumab→nivolumab. Twenty-two patients had matched tumor biopsies before treatment and at week 13 after nivolumab or ipilimumab alone.

Assay: immunoSEQ multiplex PCR; the TCRdb copy retains only in-frame clones and omits some. This table has some 3,700 clones, under 20% appearing once. Treatment indicated: randomized to nivolumab then ipilimumab (arm A) or the reverse (arm B). Patients had received no earlier DNA-damaging chemotherapy. The receptor's source is a human patient with melanoma. Some clones in this sample may be carry-over from other donors' samples. The input for sequencing was tumor tissue (inferred from file names), taken from a patient given nivolumab and ipilimumab in sequence.

Here the CDR3 DNA reads TGTGCCAGCAGCTTAGTATCGGCGGTTATAAGCTCCTATAATTCACCCCTCCACTTT. Its translation is CASSLVSAVISSYNSPLHF. This chain links TRBV11-3 with TRBJ1-6; no firm D call. The ends were cut back, 1 base at V and 0 bases at J, with 16 bases in the middle. The CDR3 runs to 19 residues. Germline V gives CDR1 SGHNT, CDR2 YENEEA.